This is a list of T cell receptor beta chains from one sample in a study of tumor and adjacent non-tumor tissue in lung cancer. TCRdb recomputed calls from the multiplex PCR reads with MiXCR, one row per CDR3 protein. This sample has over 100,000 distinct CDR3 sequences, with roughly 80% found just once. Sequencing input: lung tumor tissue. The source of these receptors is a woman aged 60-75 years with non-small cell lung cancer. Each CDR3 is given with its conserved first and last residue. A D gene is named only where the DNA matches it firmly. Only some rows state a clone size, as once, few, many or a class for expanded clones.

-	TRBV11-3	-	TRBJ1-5	TGTGCCAGCAGCCCGGACAAGGGTCAGCCCCACCATTTT	CASSPDKGQPHHF
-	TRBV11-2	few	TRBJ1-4	TGTGCCAGCAACTTAGAACGTTGGGGGGCCAAAGAGGAACTGTTTTTT	CASNLERWGAKEELFF
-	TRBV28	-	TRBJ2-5	TGTGTCAGCAGTTTAGCGTCGGCAGACCAAAGGAACGAGACCCAGCACTTC	CVSSLASADQRNETQHF
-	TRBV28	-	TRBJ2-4	TGTGCCAGCAGTAGCCCACAGGTGGGACTCGCCATAAACATTCAGTACTTC	CASSSPQVGLAINIQYF
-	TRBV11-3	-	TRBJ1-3	TGTGCCTGCAGCCTGGACGACACCATATATTTT	CACSLDDTIYF
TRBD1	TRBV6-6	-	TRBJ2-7	TGTAACAGCAGTCGCCAGACAGGGGAAGACTACAAGCAGTACTTC	CNSSRQTGEDYKQYF
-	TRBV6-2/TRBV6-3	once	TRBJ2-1	TGTACCAGCAGGCGCGAGGCTGAGAACAATGAGCAGTTCTTC	CTSRREAENNEQFF
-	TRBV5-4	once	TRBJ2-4	TGTGCCAGCTCTCTACAGGGGGGGTCTACACTATCCATTCAGTACTTC	CASSLQGGSTLSIQYF
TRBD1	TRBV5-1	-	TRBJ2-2	TGCGCCATCAGTCCGGGACAGTTGAACACCGGGGAGCTGTTTTTT	CAISPGQLNTGELFF
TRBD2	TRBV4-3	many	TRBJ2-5	TGCGCCAGCAGCCAACAGCGGGGAGAGACCCAGTACTTC	CASSQQRGETQYF
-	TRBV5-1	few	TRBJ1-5	TGCGCCAGCAGTCTAGCCCCGGGCGATCAGCCCCAGCATTTT	CASSLAPGDQPQHF
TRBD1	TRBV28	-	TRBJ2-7	TGTGCCAGCTGTATGGGACAGGGTTCCTACGAGCAATACTTC	CASCMGQGSYEQYF
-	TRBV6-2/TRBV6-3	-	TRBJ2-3	TGTGCCAGCAGGACAAGGGGGGGACACACAGATACGCAGTATTTT	CASRTRGGHTDTQYF
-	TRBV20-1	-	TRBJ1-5	TGCAGTGTCTGGAGACGCATTCAGCCCCCGCATTTT	CSVWRRIQPPHF
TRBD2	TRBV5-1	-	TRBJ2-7	TGCGCCAGCAGCTTGAGCACTAGCCGGAGCGGGACTATCTACGGGCAGTACTTC	CASSLSTSRSGTIYGQYF
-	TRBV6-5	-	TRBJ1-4	TGTACCAACTGTTATTCCGCCCTTACCGTGGGAGGACTGTTTTTT	CTNCYSALTVGGLFF
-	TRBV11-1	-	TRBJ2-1	TGTGCCAGCAGCCTAGGGGGGAGCGAGCAGTTCTTC	CASSLGGSEQFF
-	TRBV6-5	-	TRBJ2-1	TGTGCCAGTACTTCTCCGGGACATGGTTTTTACATTCAGTTCTTC	CASTSPGHGFYIQFF
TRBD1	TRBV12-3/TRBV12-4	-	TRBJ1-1	TGTGCTAGCAGTTTATCCCAGACAGGGGTAGCTGAAGCTTTCTTT	CASSLSQTGVAEAFF
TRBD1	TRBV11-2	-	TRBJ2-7	TGTGCCGGCAATTTGGACAGGGTGGGGGAGCAGTACTTC	CAGNLDRVGEQYF
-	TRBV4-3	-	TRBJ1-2	TGCGCCAGCAACCAGGAGGCGACAGCCGGCTACACCTTC	CASNQEATAGYTF
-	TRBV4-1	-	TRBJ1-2	TGCGCCAGCAGCCTACGGGATAGGGGATACCCTGGCTACACCTTC	CASSLRDRGYPGYTF
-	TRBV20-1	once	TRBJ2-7	TGCAGTGCTAGAGGACCGGGGCCCTTATTCGAGCAGTACTTC	CSARGPGPLFEQYF
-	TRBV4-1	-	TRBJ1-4	TGCGCCAGCAGTCAAGGGGCATGTTACGGAGAAAAACTGTTTTTT	CASSQGACYGEKLFF
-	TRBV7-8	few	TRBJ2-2	TGTGCCAGCAGCTTAGCGGGACTTAACACCGGGGAGCTGCTTTTT	CASSLAGLNTGELLF
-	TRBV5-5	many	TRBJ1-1	TGTGCCAGCAGCTTGGGTGTAGGGGCGGATACTGAAGCTTTCTTT	CASSLGVGADTEAFF
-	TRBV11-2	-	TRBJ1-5	TGTTCCAGCAGCTTACGATCGCAGGTTAGCACAGATACGCAGCATTTT	CSSSLRSQVSTDTQHF
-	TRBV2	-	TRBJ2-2	TGTGCCAGCAGTGGGCAGGGCCGTAACACCGGGGAGCTGTTTTTT	CASSGQGRNTGELFF
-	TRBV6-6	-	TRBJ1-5	TGTGTCAGCAGTCACAGGGTTAATCAGTCCCAGCATTTT	CVSSHRVNQSQHF
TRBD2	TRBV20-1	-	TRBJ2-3	TGCAGTGCTAGATATCAACTAGCGGGGGCTTCGACAGATACGCAGTATTTT	CSARYQLAGASTDTQYF
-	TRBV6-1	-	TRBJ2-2	TGTGCCAGTAATGGGGCATTCACCGGGGAGCTGTTTTTT	CASNGAFTGELFF
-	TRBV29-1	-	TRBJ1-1	TGCAGCGGACATGGGGTGACTGAACCTTTCTTT	CSGHGVTEPFF
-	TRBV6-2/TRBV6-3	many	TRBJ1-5	TGTGCCAGCAGTTCAACAACAGGGAGTCAGCCCCAGCATTTT	CASSSTTGSQPQHF
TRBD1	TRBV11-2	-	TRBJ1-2	TGTGCCAGCAGCTTACTCCTCGGGACAGCCAACTATGACTGCACCTTC	CASSLLLGTANYDCTF
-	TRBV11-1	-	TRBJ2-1	TGTGCCAGCAGCTCCCCCCCCAACTACAATGAGCAGTTCTTC	CASSSPPNYNEQFF
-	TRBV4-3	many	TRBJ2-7	TGCGCCAGCAGCCAAGGTAGCAACGCCTACGAGCAGTACTTC	CASSQGSNAYEQYF
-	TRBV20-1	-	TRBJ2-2	TGCAGTGCTAGAGCCACTGGGCGGGACACGGGGGTGCTGTTTTTT	CSARATGRDTGVLFF
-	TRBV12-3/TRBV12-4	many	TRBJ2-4	TGTGCCAGCAGTTTGGGGTCGGTAGCCAAAAACATTCAGTACTTC	CASSLGSVAKNIQYF
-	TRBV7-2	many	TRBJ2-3	TGTGCCAGCAGCCCGGGAGAAGATACGCAGTATTTT	CASSPGEDTQYF
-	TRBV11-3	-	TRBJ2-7	TGTGCCAGCAGCTTAGATTCAGGGATGGTCAACGAGCAGTACTTC	CASSLDSGMVNEQYF
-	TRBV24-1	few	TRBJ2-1	TGTGCCACCAGTGAAGGAGGACGTAGCCACAATGAGCAGTTCTTC	CATSEGGRSHNEQFF
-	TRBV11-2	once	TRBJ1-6	TGTGTCAGAAGCTTAGAAGCGAGTAATTTACCCCTCCACTTT	CVRSLEASNLPLHF
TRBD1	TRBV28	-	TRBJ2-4	TGTGCCAGCAATTCCAGACAGGGTGGTCAGATTCAGTACTTC	CASNSRQGGQIQYF
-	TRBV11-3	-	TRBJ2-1	TGTGCCAGCGGCCGGGGCGGGCGTCGAGGCAATGAGCAGTTCTTC	CASGRGGRRGNEQFF
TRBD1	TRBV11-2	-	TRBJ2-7	TGTGCCAGCAGCTTAAATCTTCGACAGGGACGAGAAGGATACGAGCAGTACTTC	CASSLNLRQGREGYEQYF
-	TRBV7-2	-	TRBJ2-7	TGTGCCAGCAGCTTAGATCCACAGAGCTCCTACGAGCAGTACTTC	CASSLDPQSSYEQYF
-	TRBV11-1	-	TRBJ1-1	TGTGCCAGCAGCTTAGAAGATTTACTGTTTGAAGCTTTTTTT	CASSLEDLLFEAFF
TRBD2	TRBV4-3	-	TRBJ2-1	TGCGCTAGCAGCCAAGCTAGCGGGAGGGCCATAAATGAGCAGTTCTTC	CASSQASGRAINEQFF
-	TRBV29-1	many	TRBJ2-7	TGCAGCGTTGAAAGTAGACGGGAGCAGTACTTC	CSVESRREQYF
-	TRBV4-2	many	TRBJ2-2	TGTGCCAGCAGCCAGACCGGGTCCGACGGGGAGCTGTTTTTT	CASSQTGSDGELFF
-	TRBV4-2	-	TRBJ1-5	TGTGCCAGCAGCCAAGGCCGGGACCGTCCGCTTTATAGCAATCAGCTCCAGCATTTT	CASSQGRDRPLYSNQLQHF
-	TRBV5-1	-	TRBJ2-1	TGCGCCAGTAGCTTGGGGGAGTCAGAGTACAATGAGCAGTTCTTC	CASSLGESEYNEQFF
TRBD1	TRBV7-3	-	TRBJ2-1	TGTGCCAGCAGCTTCTCCGGGACAGGGTGCAATGAGCAGTTCTTC	CASSFSGTGCNEQFF
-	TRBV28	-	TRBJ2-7	TGTGCCAGCAGTTTCGTTGGGAGATCTGGCCACGAGCAGTACTTC	CASSFVGRSGHEQYF
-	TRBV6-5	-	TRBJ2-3	TGTGCCAGCTGTCACCCCGACACAGATACGCAGATTTTT	CASCHPDTDTQIF